This T cell receptor beta chain derives from a study of regulatory T cells in long-lasting Graves disease. Broader study findings: Persistent disease was associated with favored TRBV28 usage and with favored use of TRBJ1-2 and TRBJ2-5. Among persistent patients, a larger number of public clonotypes were shared (around 2,700) than among newly diagnosed patients (roughly 970). Authors noted too few samples as a limitation.

The sample's time point: persistent/refractory GD, antithyroid drugs over 5 years with positive TRAb. RNA isolated from PBMCs was used to make the TCR library. In Xi'an, China, an endocrinology department was the source of patients. V lost 5 bases, J lost 3 bases, and 6 bases stayed unmatched. The CDR3 spans 14 residues. Germline V CDR1 and CDR2: LNHDA, SQIVND (reference sequence). The TCR beta library used iRepertoire HTBI primers with Arm-PCR amplification of CDR3. TCRdb redid the calling of the multiplex PCR reads with MiXCR, one entry per CDR3 protein. The sample has 350,000 to 450,000 distinct CDR3 sequences, around 20% seen once. This clonotype came up a few times. The target antigen is unknown.

This clonotype was sampled from a female donor with Graves disease. The rearrangement joins TRBV19 to TRBJ2-7, with 8 bases aligning to TRBD1. Source: peripheral blood mononuclear cells (PBMCs), taken when the disease was refractory, from a patient treated with antithyroid drugs. This CDR3 is CASSAAGGGYEQYF. The CDR3 DNA reads TGTGCCAGTAGTGCAGCAGGGGGCGGCTACGAGCAGTACTTC.